The 27 T cell receptor beta chains in this list originate from one sample, sequenced in a study of early T cells in non-severe SARS-CoV-2 infection (dated by TCRdb to about 2021). Libraries came from 5' RACE. Instrument used: NextSeq 500. TCRdb trimmed public reads at Q25 via fastp, called clones via MiXCR and kept in-frame beta chains. Entries that share a CDR3 protein sequence are merged under the most common genes and DNA. The sample contains tens of thousands of distinct CDR3 sequences, 20% to 25% of them found a single time. Under 6% of the sample is held by the ten biggest clonotypes. Here the sequenced sample was whole blood, taken at baseline. The receptors were sampled from an adult who was a healthcare worker with PCR-confirmed SARS-CoV-2 infection or an uninfected control (not recorded which).

This clonotype was seen only a few times. This chain links TRBV5-4 with TRBJ2-1; D is unresolved. V lost 4 bases, J lost 5 bases, and 13 bases lay in between. Germline CDR1 is SGHNT and CDR2 is YYREEE (reference sequence). The CDR3 has 14 residues. The CDR3 sequence is CASSPLAYNNEQFF. CDR3 nucleotide sequence: TGTGCCAGCAGCCCGCTCGCGTATAACAATGAGCAGTTCTTC.

This clonotype was seen more than once but under ten times. The gene calls are TRBV7-2 and TRBJ2-7, with D possibly being TRBD2 (6 bases). The CDR3 runs 16 residues. Germline loops: CDR1 SGHTA, CDR2 FQGNSA. Between the trimmed V and J ends, which lost 5 bases and 0 bases, there was a span of 17 bases. CDR3 nucleotide sequence: TGTGCCAGCAGCCCAGTACCGGGACTTCTCTCCTACGAGCAGTACTTC. It translates to CASSPVPGLLSYEQYF.

This clonotype was recorded many times. Here the CDR3 DNA reads TGTGCCAGCACCCAGACAGGTCTTGGTGAAGCTTTCTTT. This sequence encodes CASTQTGLGEAFF. V usage is TRBV3-1 and J usage is TRBJ1-1; D might be TRBD1 (6 bases). Germline V gives CDR1 LGHDT, CDR2 YNNKEL (reference sequence). The V end was cut by 7 bases, the J end by 7 bases, with 16 bases between. The CDR3 sequence is 13 residues long.

The genes are TRBV6-6 and TRBJ2-1, with D perhaps TRBD2 (6 bases). CDR1 and CDR2 from the germline V gene are MNHNY and SVGAGI (reference sequence). With 11 bases removed from V and 0 bases from J, the gap between germline ends came to 8 bases. There are 12 residues in the CDR3. The CDR3 protein is CAGGSSYNEQFF. The CDR3 DNA sequence: TGTGCCGGGGGGAGCTCCTACAATGAGCAGTTCTTC.

This clonotype was counted a few times. A read error is likely, as this CDR3 ends without the conserved phenylalanine or tryptophan. This chain links TRBV7-8 with TRBJ2-7; D may be TRBD1 (6 bases). The CDR3 length is 11 residues. Germline V lookup: CDR1 SGHVS, CDR2 FQNEAQ. V was cut by 10 bases and J by 5 bases, with 12 bases left in between. CDR3 sequence: CATQGFNEQYS. DNA for the CDR3: TGTGCCACCCAGGGGTTCAACGAGCAGTACTCC.

The table lists this clonotype with a few counts. V and J are TRBV7-2 and TRBJ1-4; the D is unclear. The CDR3 has 16 amino acids. Between the trimmed V and J ends, which lost 5 bases and 5 bases, there was a span of 18 bases. The germline gives CDR1 SGHTA, CDR2 FQGNSA. CDR3 sequence: CASSIKGLSLNEKLFF. CDR3 DNA sequence: TGTGCCAGCAGCATAAAAGGCCTATCTTTGAATGAAAAACTGTTTTTT.

The sample holds a few counts of this clonotype. The chain has TRBV5-1 and TRBJ1-4, with 9 bases that match TRBD1. In germline, CDR1 is SGHRS, CDR2 YFSETQ. The CDR3 consists of 15 residues. Trimming took 1 base from V and 7 from J; bases not matched to a gene: 5. The CDR3 sequence is CASSLTGGAGEKLFF. CDR3 DNA sequence: TGCGCCAGCAGCTTGACAGGGGGCGCCGGTGAAAAACTGTTTTTT.

V and J are TRBV11-2 and TRBJ2-3; maybe TRBD2 (6 bases). V was cut by 5 bases and J by 4 bases, with 13 bases left in between. The CDR3 is 14 amino acids. Germline lookup yields CDR1 SGHAT and CDR2 FQNNGV. Here the CDR3 reads CASSKRESSDTQYF. The DNA of the CDR3 is TGTGCCAGCAGCAAACGGGAGTCTTCAGATACGCAGTATTTT.

The CDR3 sequence is CASSPSGGTYEQYF. The DNA of the CDR3 is TGTGCCAGCAGCCCCTCGGGCGGAACCTACGAGCAGTACTTC. The chain links TRBV7-9 to TRBJ2-7; D not resolved. V dropped 5 bases and J dropped 2 bases, with 13 bases sitting between them. This CDR3 has 14 amino acids. The germline gives CDR1 SEHNR, CDR2 FQNEAQ (reference sequence).

The chain recombines TRBV11-2 with TRBJ2-7, with TRBD1 as a possible D gene (6 bases). The CDR3 has 14 amino acids. V lost 4 bases, J lost 6 bases, and 16 bases lay in between. The germline gives CDR1 SGHAT, CDR2 FQNNGV. The CDR3 DNA is TGTGCCAGCAGCTCACAGGGAGCTGGTGGCGAGCAGTACTTC. It translates to CASSSQGAGGEQYF.

This clonotype has just a few counts. The chain uses TRBV3-1 and TRBJ2-7; D is unresolved. The CDR3 has 13 amino acids. Germline lookup yields CDR1 LGHDT and CDR2 YNNKEL (reference sequence). Trimming stripped 1 base from V and 4 bases from J, with 8 bases between. Here the CDR3 reads CASSQGGGYEQYF. The CDR3 nucleotides are TGTGCCAGCAGCCAAGGAGGTGGTTACGAGCAGTACTTC.

This clonotype came up a few times. The V and J genes are TRBV29-1 and TRBJ1-2, with 7 bases lining up with TRBD1. The CDR3 runs to 12 residues. V lost 5 bases, J lost 14 bases, and 14 bases stayed unmatched. Germline V lookup: CDR1 SQVTM, CDR2 ANQGSEA. In DNA, the CDR3 is TGCAGCGTTCCCCTCGGGGGGGGACAGAATACCTTC. It specifies CSVPLGGGQNTF.

The chain joins TRBV4-1 to TRBJ2-1, with D perhaps assigned TRBD1 or TRBD2 (6 bases each). Trimming took 0 bases from V and 4 from J, leaving 13 bases between them. The CDR3 is 16 amino acids. Germline V CDR1 and CDR2: MGHRA, YSYEKL. CDR3 DNA sequence: TGCGCCAGCAGCCAAGATTCGGGGGCCCTTTACAATGAGCAGTTCTTC. Protein sequence: CASSQDSGALYNEQFF.

The rearrangement uses TRBV11-3 and TRBJ2-1, with 10 positions matching TRBD1. CDR1 and CDR2 (germline): SGHNT, YENEEA. V dropped 5 bases and J dropped 8; count of bases not matched to a gene: 9. The CDR3 loop spans 15 amino acids. The CDR3 DNA is TGTGCCAGCAGCCCCGGGACAGGGGCTAGAGATGAGCAGTTCTTC. Translated: CASSPGTGARDEQFF.

In its sample, this clonotype was seen a few times. The CDR3 region is CSATGTSGGQETQYF. DNA of the CDR3: TGCAGTGCAACCGGGACTAGCGGGGGCCAAGAGACCCAGTACTTC. This chain connects TRBV20-1 to TRBJ2-5; 14 bases line up with TRBD2. CDR1 DFQATT and CDR2 SNEGSKA come from the germline V gene (reference sequence). Trimming cost V 6 bases and J 1 base; bases outside gene matches: 4. This CDR3 is built from 15 residues.

The CDR3 DNA follows: TGTGCCAGCAGCTTAGCCGGGGAGCAGTACTTC. Its protein product is CASSLAGEQYF. This chain uses TRBV7-9 with TRBJ2-7; no firm D call. This CDR3 has 11 residues. Germline-derived CDR1 and CDR2 are SEHNR and FQNEAQ (reference sequence). V shed 0 bases and J shed 7 bases, with 4 bases lying between them.

A few counts support this clonotype. This chain joins TRBV19 and TRBJ1-2; D unclear. Germline V gene data show CDR1 as LNHDA and CDR2 as SQIVND (reference sequence). CDR3 length: 14 amino acids. The V gene lost 4 bases and the J gene lost 1 base, with 10 bases spanning the gap. DNA for the CDR3: TGTGCCAGTAGTACTCGGGGTAATAACTATGGCTACACCTTC. Translation gives CASSTRGNNYGYTF.

This chain links TRBV11-2 with TRBJ2-3, with 8 bases lining up with TRBD2. The CDR3 consists of 15 residues. J was trimmed by 4 bases and V by 0 bases; bases with no gene match: 3. The germline CDR1 and CDR2 sequences are SGHAT and FQNNGV. The CDR3 bases are TGTGCCAGCAGCTTAGAAGGACTAGCATCAGATACGCAGTATTTT. It yields the protein CASSLEGLASDTQYF.

In its sample, this clonotype was seen once. The V gene is TRBV10-3, the J gene TRBJ1-2; the D is unclear. The V gene's germline CDR1 is ENHRY and CDR2 SYGVKD. V lost 2 bases, J lost 1 base, and 14 bases lay in between. The CDR3 consists of 16 residues. CDR3 DNA sequence: TGTGCCATCAGTGAGGAGAACAAGGCCGATAACTATGGCTACACCTTC. It yields the protein CAISEENKADNYGYTF.

The genes are TRBV18 and TRBJ1-3; the D is unclear. This CDR3 is built from 14 residues. Germline V CDR1 and CDR2: KGHSH, LQKENI. Trimming took 2 bases from V and 0 from J, leaving 5 bases between them. CDR3 nucleotides: TGTGCCAGCTCACCAAGGGACTCTGGAAACACCATATATTTT. The encoded protein is CASSPRDSGNTIYF.

This chain joins TRBV9 and TRBJ2-7; TRBD1 matches 10 bases. This CDR3 is 15 amino acids long. With 4 bases clipped from V and 7 bases from J, the junction kept 11 bases outside the gene matches. Per the germline V gene, CDR1 is SGDLS and CDR2 is YYNGEE. The CDR3 sequence: CASSPRGTGAREQYF. As DNA, the CDR3 is TGTGCCAGCAGCCCTCGCGGGACAGGGGCTAGGGAGCAGTACTTC. The entire variable domain, with the rest obtained from reference TRBV9 and TRBJ2-7, is as follows: DSGVTQTPKHLITATGQRVTLRCSPRSGDLSVYWYQQSLDQGLQFLIQYYNGEERAKGNILERFSAQQFPDLHSELNLSSLELGDSALYFCASSPRGTGAREQYFGPGTRLTVT.

The J gene is TRBJ2-7, the V gene TRBV20-1; TRBD2 agrees at 12 bases. CDR1 and CDR2 from the germline V gene are DFQATT and SNEGSKA (reference sequence). The CDR3 consists of 13 residues. The trim removed 5 bases at V and 2 bases at J, leaving 1 base unmatched. This CDR3 is CSAGLAGTYEQYF. The CDR3 nucleotides read TGCAGTGCTGGACTAGCGGGAACCTACGAGCAGTACTTC.

This clonotype was detected a few times. The V and J genes are TRBV7-9 and TRBJ2-1; D call uncertain. The CDR3 loop spans 13 amino acids. Germline V gene lookup returns CDR1 SEHNR and CDR2 FQNEAQ (reference sequence). Deletions cut 4 bases from V and 6 bases from J, with 10 bases between. CDR3 sequence: CASSYSGGNEQFF. The CDR3 DNA reads TGTGCCAGCAGCTACTCCGGTGGCAATGAGCAGTTCTTC.

The chain uses TRBV13 and TRBJ2-4; perhaps TRBD1 as D (6 bases). The germline gives CDR1 PRHDT, CDR2 FYEKMQ (reference sequence). Trimming cost V 3 bases and J 0 bases, with 15 bases left between them. The length of the CDR3 is 17 residues. The CDR3 DNA reads TGTGCCAGCAGCTTTGGACAGCCTAACCTAGCCAAAAACATTCAGTACTTC. Translated, it gives CASSFGQPNLAKNIQYF.

This chain connects TRBV7-8 to TRBJ2-7; D is perhaps TRBD2 (7 bases). Per germline, CDR1 SGHVS and CDR2 FQNEAQ. The CDR3 runs 12 residues. The V end was cut by 5 bases, the J end by 11 bases, with 16 bases between. The CDR3 region is CASSNERGGKYF. As DNA, the CDR3 is TGTGCCAGCAGCAACGAAAGGGGGGGCAAGTACTTC.

This clonotype was counted a few times. V is TRBV7-6 and J is TRBJ1-3, with TRBD1 as a possible D gene (5 bases). Germline CDR1 reads SGHVS; CDR2 reads FNYEAQ. Trimming took off 5 bases at V and 0 bases at J, with 11 bases between the two ends. The CDR3 is 15 amino acids. The CDR3 DNA is TGTGCCAGCAGCACGGGGGGTTTCTCTGGAAACACCATATATTTT. The encoded protein is CASSTGGFSGNTIYF.

This clonotype was counted at least ten times. The rearrangement joins TRBV6-5 to TRBJ1-5, with TRBD1 as a possible D gene (6 bases). Trimming took 5 bases from V and 5 from J, leaving 10 bases between them. CDR1 and CDR2 (germline): MNHEY, SVGAGI. The CDR3 is made up of 13 amino acids. CDR3 amino acids: CASSRQVYQPQHF. The DNA of the CDR3 is TGTGCCAGCAGTCGACAGGTCTATCAGCCCCAGCATTTT.